This T cell receptor beta chain comes out of a study of T-cell memory formation after mild COVID-19. The CDR3 contains 17 residues. Germline trimming cut 1 base from V and 8 bases from J; bases unmatched to any gene: 10. Germline CDR1 and CDR2: SGHAT and FQNNGV. This clonotype has only a few counts. Each CDR3 protein gets one entry after TCRdb re-called the 5' RACE reads with MiXCR. The repertoire includes 95,000 to 110,000 distinct CDR3 sequences, 13% to 15% of them detected once, and less than 40% sits in the top ten. The rearrangement joins TRBV11-2 to TRBJ2-1; 11 nucleotides match TRBD2. The source of this sequence is a man younger than 30 who had mild COVID-19 (a few samples of this study predate the infection). Cell type and time point are not known. The sample comprised PBMCs or a T cell subset sorted from them (not recorded which). This CDR3 is CASSLVSSGGFIHEQFF. As DNA, the CDR3 is TGTGCCAGCAGCTTAGTGTCTAGCGGGGGGTTTATCCATGAGCAGTTCTTC. Full variable domain (missing parts from reference TRBV11-2 and TRBJ2-1): EAGVAQSPRYKIIEKRQSVAFWCNPISGHATLYWYQQILGQGPKLLIQFQNNGVVDDSQLPKDRFSAERLKGVDSTLKIQPAKLEDSAVYLCASSLVSSGGFIHEQFFGPGTRLTVL.